The present TCR beta chain was sequenced within a study of CD8+ T cells in alopecia areata. Sequencing used cDNA as its template, made by extracting RNA and reverse transcribing it. The table came from immunoSEQ multiplex PCR; TCRdb's copy has only in-frame clones and leaves some out. The sample lists around 270,000 clones; roughly 60% were seen once. Noted treatment: oral pan-JAK inhibitor, 5-10 mg twice daily. The CDR3 totals 17 residues. Trimming removed 5 bases at V and 0 bases at J, with 19 bases between. From germline, CDR1 is LGHNT and CDR2 FRNRAP. Sequencing used CD4+ T cells sorted from blood, obtained at week 24, from a patient treated with tofacitinib. The chain uses TRBV12-5 and TRBJ1-1; D is uncertain. This receptor was obtained from a human donor with alopecia areata. CDR3 sequence reads: CASGPMGWEGLNTEAFF. The DNA for the CDR3 is TGTGCTAGTGGTCCTATGGGATGGGAAGGGCTGAACACTGAAGCTTTCTTT. Filled out from reference TRBV12-5 and TRBJ1-1, the complete variable domain reads DARVTQTPRHKVTEMGQEVTMRCQPILGHNTVFWYRQTMMQGLELLAYFRNRAPLDDSGMPKDRFSAEMPDATLATLKIQPSEPRDSAVYFCASGPMGWEGLNTEAFFGQGTRLTVV.